Detailed here is one T cell receptor (beta chain). Its antigen is as yet unknown. Sorted populations all exceeded 98% purity. Germline loops: CDR1 GTSNPN, CDR2 SVGIG (reference sequence). This CDR3 has 12 amino acids. With 0 bases removed from V and 13 bases from J, the gap between germline ends came to 12 bases. This entry comes from a study of beta chain features in type 1 diabetes. Study observations and caveats: Insertions were fewer and deletions more numerous at VDJ junctions in type 1 diabetes patients. Patients' naive, central memory and regulatory TCRB repertoires appeared more alike than those of healthy donors.

Expressed TCRB transcripts got sequenced, as all isolated RNA was reverse transcribed. Naive, central memory and regulatory T cell samples averaged approximately 3.8 million reads. The repertoire was sequenced with immunoSEQ multiplex PCR; TCRdb's copy has only in-frame clones and lacks some. The sample consists of about half a million clones, roughly 31% of them appearing once. This sequence originates from a man between 18 and 35 years old in good health. The chain recombines TRBV30 with TRBJ1-4; the D is unclear. The specimen sequenced was naive CD4+ T cells from blood. CDR3 bases: TGTGCCTGGAGTGTAAAACAAACAAGACTGTTTTTT. Protein sequence: CAWSVKQTRLFF.